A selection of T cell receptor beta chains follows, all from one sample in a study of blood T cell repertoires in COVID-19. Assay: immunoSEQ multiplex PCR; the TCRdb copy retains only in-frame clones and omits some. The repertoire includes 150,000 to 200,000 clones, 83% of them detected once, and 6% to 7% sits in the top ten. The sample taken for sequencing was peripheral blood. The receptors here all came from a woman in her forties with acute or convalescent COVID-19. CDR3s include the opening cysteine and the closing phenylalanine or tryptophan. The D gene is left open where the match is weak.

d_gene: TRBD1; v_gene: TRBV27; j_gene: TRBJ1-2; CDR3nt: TGTGCCAGCAGTTCACGCAGGGGGATGATTCACGGCTACACCTTC; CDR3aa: CASSSRRGMIHGYTF
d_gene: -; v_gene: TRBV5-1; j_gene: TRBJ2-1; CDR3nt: TGCGCCAGCAGCTTGGGACACAAATCCTACAATGAGCAGTTCTTC; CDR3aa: CASSLGHKSYNEQFF
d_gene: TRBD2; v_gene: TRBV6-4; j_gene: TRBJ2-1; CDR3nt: TGTGCCAGCAGTGACGGGACTAAGCCTTACTCCTACAATGAGCAGTTCTTC; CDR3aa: CASSDGTKPYSYNEQFF
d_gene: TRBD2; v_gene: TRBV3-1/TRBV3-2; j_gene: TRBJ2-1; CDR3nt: TGTGCCAGCAGACCCAGCGGGAGGGCCGTCTCCTACAATGAGCAGTTCTTC; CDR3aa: CASRPSGRAVSYNEQFF
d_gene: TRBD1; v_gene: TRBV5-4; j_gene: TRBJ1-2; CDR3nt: TGTGCCAGCAGCAGCAGGGACAGGGGCTATGGCTACACCTTC; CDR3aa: CASSSRDRGYGYTF
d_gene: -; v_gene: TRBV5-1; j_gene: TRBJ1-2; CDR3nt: TGCGCCAGCAGCTCGCAACCCGGGGATGGCTACACCTTC; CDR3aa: CASSSQPGDGYTF
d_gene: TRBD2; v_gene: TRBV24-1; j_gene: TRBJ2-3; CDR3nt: TGTGCCACCAGTGCGGCTAGCGGGAGACTAACAGATACGCAGTATTTT; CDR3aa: CATSAASGRLTDTQYF
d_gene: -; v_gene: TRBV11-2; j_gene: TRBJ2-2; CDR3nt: TGTGCCAGCAGCACGAGGGAATCATCCACCGGGGAGCTGTTTTTT; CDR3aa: CASSTRESSTGELFF
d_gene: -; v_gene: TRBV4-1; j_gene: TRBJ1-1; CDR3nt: TGCGCCAGCAGCCCCTTTGGTGCCGGAGTTAACACTGAAGCTTTCTTT; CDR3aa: CASSPFGAGVNTEAFF
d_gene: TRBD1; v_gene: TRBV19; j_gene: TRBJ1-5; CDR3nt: TGTGCCACAAAGACAGGGGAAGGGGATCAGCCCCAGCATTTT; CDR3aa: CATKTGEGDQPQHF